This T cell receptor beta chain was retrieved from a study of control samples from healthy donors and cancer patients. The protocol was immunoSEQ multiplex PCR, while the TCRdb copy is restricted to in-frame clones and leaves out a portion. The sample includes approximately 150,000 clones, roughly 90% seen only once; the top ten take approximately 0.7%. The CDR3 sequence is 19 residues long. After removal of 0 bases from V and 4 bases from J, the junction contained 12 bases not matched to a gene. Germline V CDR1 and CDR2: MGHRA, YSYEKL. The TCR comes from a woman in her twenties or thirties in good health. Specimen: blood. This chain connects TRBV4-1 to TRBJ2-1; 10 bases map to TRBD2. The CDR3 protein is CASSQDRLAGAGLYNEQFF. CDR3 DNA: TGCGCCAGCAGCCAAGATCGTCTAGCGGGAGCGGGCCTTTACAATGAGCAGTTCTTC.